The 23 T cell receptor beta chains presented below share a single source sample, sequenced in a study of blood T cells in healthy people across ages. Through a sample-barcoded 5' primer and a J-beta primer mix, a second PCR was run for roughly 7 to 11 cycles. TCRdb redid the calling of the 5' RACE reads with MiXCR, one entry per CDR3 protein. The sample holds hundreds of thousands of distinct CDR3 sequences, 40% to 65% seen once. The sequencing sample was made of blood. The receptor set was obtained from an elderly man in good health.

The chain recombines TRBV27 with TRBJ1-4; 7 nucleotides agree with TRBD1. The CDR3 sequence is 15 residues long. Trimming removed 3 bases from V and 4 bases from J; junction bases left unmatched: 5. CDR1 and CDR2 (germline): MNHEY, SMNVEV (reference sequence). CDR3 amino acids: CASSFRGGINEKLFF. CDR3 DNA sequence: TGTGCCAGCAGTTTTAGAGGGGGCATTAATGAAAAACTGTTTTTT.

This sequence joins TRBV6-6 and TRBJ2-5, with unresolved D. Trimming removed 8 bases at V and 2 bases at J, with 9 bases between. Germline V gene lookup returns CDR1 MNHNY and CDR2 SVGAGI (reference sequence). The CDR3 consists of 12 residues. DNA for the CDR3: TGTGCCAGCTACGGCAATCAAGAGACCCAGTACTTC. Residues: CASYGNQETQYF.

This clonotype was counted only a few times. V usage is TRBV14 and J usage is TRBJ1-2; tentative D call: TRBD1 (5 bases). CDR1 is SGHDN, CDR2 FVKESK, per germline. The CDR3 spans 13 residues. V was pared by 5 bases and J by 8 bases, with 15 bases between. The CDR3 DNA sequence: TGTGCCAGCAGCAAAGTCAGGGTTCGAGGCTACACCTTC. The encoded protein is CASSKVRVRGYTF.

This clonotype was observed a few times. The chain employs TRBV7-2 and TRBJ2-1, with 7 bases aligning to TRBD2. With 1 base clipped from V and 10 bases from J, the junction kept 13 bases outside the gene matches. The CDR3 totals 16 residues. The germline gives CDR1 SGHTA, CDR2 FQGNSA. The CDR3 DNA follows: TGTGCCAGCAGCTTAGTTCCTAGCGGTGCCTCATGGGAGCAGTTCTTC. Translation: CASSLVPSGASWEQFF. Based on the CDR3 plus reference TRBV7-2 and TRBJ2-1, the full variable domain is GAGVSQSPSNKVTEKGKDVELRCDPISGHTALYWYRQSLGQGLEFLIYFQGNSAPDKSGLPSDRFSAERTGGSVSTLTIQRTQQEDSAVYLCASSLVPSGASWEQFFGPGTRLTVL.

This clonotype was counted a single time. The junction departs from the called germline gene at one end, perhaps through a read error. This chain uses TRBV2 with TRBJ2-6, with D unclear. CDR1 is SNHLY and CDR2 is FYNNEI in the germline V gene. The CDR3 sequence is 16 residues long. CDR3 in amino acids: CACSEGRPSGANVLTF. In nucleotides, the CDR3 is TGTGCCTGCAGTGAAGGCAGACCCTCTGGGGCCAACGTCCTGACTTTC.

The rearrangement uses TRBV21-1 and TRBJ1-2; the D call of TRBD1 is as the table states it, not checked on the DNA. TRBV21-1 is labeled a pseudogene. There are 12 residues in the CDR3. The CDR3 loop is CASSVRDGGYTF. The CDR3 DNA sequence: TGTGCCAGCAGCGTCCGGGACGGCGGCTACACCTTC.

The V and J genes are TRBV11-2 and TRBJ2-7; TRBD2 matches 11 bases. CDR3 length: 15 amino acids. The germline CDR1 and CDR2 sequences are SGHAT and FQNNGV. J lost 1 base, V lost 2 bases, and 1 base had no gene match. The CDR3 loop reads CASSLRLAGSYEQYF. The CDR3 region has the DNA TGTGCCAGCAGCTTAAGACTAGCGGGATCCTACGAGCAGTACTTC.

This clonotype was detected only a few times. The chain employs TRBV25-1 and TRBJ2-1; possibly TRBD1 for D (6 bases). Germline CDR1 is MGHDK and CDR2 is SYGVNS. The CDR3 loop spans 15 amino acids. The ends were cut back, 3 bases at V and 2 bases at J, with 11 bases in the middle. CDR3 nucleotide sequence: TGTGCCAGCAGTGACAGGGGTCCCGCCTACAATGAGCAGTTCTTC. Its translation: CASSDRGPAYNEQFF.

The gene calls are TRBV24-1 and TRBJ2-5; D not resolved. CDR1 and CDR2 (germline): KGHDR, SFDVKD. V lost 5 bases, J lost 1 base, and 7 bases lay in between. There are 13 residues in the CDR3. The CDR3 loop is CATSGQPQETQYF. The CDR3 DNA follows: TGTGCCACCAGTGGGCAGCCCCAAGAGACCCAGTACTTC.

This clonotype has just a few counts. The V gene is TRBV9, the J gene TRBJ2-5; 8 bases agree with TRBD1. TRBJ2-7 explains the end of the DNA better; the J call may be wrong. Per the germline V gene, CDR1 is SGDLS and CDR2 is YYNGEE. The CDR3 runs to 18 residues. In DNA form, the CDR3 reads TGTGCCAGCAGCGTAGGGGGGTACGGGACAGGACAAATATACGAGCAGTACTTC. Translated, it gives CASSVGGYGTGQIYEQYF.

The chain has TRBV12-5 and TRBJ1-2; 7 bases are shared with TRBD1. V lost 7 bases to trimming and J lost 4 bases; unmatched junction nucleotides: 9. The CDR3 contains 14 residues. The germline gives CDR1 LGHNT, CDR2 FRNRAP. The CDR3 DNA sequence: TGTGCTAGTGCCCTGACAGGGTTGTTCTATGGCTACACCTTC. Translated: CASALTGLFYGYTF.

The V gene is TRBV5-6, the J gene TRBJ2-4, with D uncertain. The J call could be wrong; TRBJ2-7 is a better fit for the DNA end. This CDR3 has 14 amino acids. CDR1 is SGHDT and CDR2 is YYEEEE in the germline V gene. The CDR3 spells CASSPTPLTYEQYF. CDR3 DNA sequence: TGTGCCAGCAGCCCCACTCCCTTGACCTACGAGCAGTACTTC.

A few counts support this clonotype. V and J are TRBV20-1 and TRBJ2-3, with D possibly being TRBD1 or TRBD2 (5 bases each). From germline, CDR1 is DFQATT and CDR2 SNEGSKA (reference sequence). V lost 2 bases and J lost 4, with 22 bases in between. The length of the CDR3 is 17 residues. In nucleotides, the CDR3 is TGCAGTGCTAGACCTCTCCCGACGCGGAGAGGGGCAGATACGCAGTATTTT. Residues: CSARPLPTRRGADTQYF.

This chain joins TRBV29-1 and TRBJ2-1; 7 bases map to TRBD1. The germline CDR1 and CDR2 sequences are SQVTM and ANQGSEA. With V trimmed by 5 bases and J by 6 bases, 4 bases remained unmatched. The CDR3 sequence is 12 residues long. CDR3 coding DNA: TGCAGCGTTTGGTCAGGGGGCAATGAGCAGTTCTTC. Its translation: CSVWSGGNEQFF.

The CDR3 DNA sequence: TGTGCCAGCAGTGGCTCGGGGCACGGGGAACCCCTCCACTTT. Its translation is CASSGSGHGEPLHF. The chain combines TRBV6-1 with TRBJ1-6; TRBD1 is a possible D gene (5 bases). V lost 4 bases, J lost 12 bases, and 16 bases lay in between. Germline CDR1 is MNHNS and CDR2 is SASEGT. The CDR3 has 14 amino acids.

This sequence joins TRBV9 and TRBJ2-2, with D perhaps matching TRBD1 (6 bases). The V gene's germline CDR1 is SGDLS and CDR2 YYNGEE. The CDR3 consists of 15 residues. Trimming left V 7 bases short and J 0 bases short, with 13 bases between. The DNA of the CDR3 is TGTGCCAGCCGGCAGACAGGAGCGAACACCGGGGAGCTGTTTTTT. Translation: CASRQTGANTGELFF.

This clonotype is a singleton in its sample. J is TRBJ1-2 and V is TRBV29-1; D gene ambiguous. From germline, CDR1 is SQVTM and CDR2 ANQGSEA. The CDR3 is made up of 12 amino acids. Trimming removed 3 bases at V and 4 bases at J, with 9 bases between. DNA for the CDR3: TGCAGCGTTGATGTCAGCATCTATGGCTACACCTTC. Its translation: CSVDVSIYGYTF.

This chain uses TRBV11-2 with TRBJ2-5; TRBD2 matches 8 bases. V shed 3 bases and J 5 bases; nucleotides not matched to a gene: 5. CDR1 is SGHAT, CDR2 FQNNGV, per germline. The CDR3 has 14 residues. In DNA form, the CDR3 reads TGTGCCAGCAGCTTCTTCGGGAGGGGGGAGACCCAGTACTTC. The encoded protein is CASSFFGRGETQYF.

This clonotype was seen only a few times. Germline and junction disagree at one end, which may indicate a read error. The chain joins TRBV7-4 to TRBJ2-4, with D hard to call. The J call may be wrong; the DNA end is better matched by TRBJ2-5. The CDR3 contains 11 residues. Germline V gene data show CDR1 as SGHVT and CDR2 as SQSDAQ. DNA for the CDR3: TGTGCCGGCAGCCTGACGGAGACCCAGTACTTC. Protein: CAGSLTETQYF.

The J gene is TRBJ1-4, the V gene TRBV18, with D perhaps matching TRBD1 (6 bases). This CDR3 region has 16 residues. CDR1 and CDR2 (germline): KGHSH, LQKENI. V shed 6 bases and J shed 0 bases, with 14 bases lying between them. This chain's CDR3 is CASSPNRQATNEKLFF. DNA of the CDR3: TGTGCCAGCTCGCCTAACCGACAGGCAACTAATGAAAAACTGTTTTTT.

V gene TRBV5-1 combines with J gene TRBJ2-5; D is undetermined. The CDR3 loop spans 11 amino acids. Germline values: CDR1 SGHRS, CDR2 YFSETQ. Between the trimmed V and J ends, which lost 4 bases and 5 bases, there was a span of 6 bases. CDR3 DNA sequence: TGCGCCAGCAGCGGGATGGAGACCCAGTACTTC. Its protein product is CASSGMETQYF. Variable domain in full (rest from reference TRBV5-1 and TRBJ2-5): KAGVTQTPRYLIKTRGQQVTLSCSPISGHRSVSWYQQTPGQGLQFLFEYFSETQRNKGNFPGRFSGRQFSNSRSEMNVSTLELGDSALYLCASSGMETQYFGPGTRLLVL.

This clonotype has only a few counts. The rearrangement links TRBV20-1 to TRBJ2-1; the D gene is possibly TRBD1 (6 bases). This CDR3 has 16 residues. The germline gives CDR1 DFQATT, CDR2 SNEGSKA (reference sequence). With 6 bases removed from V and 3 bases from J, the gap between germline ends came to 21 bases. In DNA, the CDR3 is TGCAGTGCCGACCAGCTCAGCCGGGACAACTACAATGAGCAGTTCTTC. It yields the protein CSADQLSRDNYNEQFF.

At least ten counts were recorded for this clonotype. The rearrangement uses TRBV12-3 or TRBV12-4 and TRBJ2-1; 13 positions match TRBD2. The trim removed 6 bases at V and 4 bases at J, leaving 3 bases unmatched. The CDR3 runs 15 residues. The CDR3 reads CASRGLAGPYNEQFF. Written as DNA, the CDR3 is TGTGCCAGCAGGGGACTAGCGGGGCCTTACAATGAGCAGTTCTTC.